The rows below give T cell receptor beta chains drawn from one sample of a study of T cell responses to AZD1222 COVID-19 vaccine. Method: immunoSEQ multiplex PCR; TCRdb's copy keeps in-frame clones and lacks some. This table holds approximately 80,000 clones, approximately 83% found once. Sequences were derived from peripheral blood, sampled 28 days after the second AZD1222 dose. These receptor sequences come from an adult who received the AZD1222 COVID-19 vaccine. The CDR3 runs from the conserved cysteine through the conserved F or W. A D gene is named only where the DNA matches it firmly. Expanded clones get a size class; other rows say once, few or many, or leave the size out.

abundance | len | d_gene | j_gene | v_gene | CDR3aa | CDR3nt
NA | 15 | TRBD1 | TRBJ1-2 | TRBV5-1 | CASSLGDRGLYGYTF | TGCGCCAGCAGCTTGGGGGACAGGGGACTCTATGGCTACACCTTC
once | 15 | TRBD1 | TRBJ2-2 | TRBV11-3 | CASSFGTANTGELFF | TGTGCCAGCAGCTTTGGGACAGCGAACACCGGGGAGCTGTTTTTT
NA | 15 | NA | TRBJ2-5 | TRBV28 | CASSPHGAAQETQYF | TGTGCCAGCAGCCCGCATGGAGCAGCCCAAGAGACCCAGTACTTC
NA | 15 | TRBD1 | TRBJ2-6 | TRBV2 | CASAKGAAGANVLTF | TGTGCCAGCGCGAAGGGGGCGGCTGGGGCCAACGTCCTGACTTTC
NA | 15 | NA | TRBJ1-5 | TRBV27 | CASTLPGPLNQPQHF | TGTGCCAGCACCTTACCGGGGCCACTAAATCAGCCCCAGCATTTT
NA | 14 | NA | TRBJ1-2 | TRBV5-4 | CASSLANRADGYTF | TGTGCCAGCAGCTTGGCCAACAGGGCCGACGGCTACACCTTC
NA | 13 | NA | TRBJ1-3 | TRBV11-2 | CASSTGAGNTIYF | TGTGCCAGCAGTACAGGTGCTGGAAACACCATATATTTT
NA | 16 | TRBD1 | TRBJ2-3 | TRBV7-2 | CASSFPRQGAADTQYF | TGTGCCAGCAGCTTCCCCCGACAGGGAGCGGCAGATACGCAGTATTTT
NA | 15 | NA | TRBJ1-4 | TRBV2 | CASSRSGVTNEKLFF | TGTGCCAGCAGCCGCTCCGGGGTAACTAATGAAAAACTGTTTTTT
NA | 17 | NA | TRBJ2-4 | TRBV4-2 | CASSHGTGLLAKNIQYF | TGTGCCAGCAGCCACGGCACAGGCCTCCTAGCCAAAAACATTCAGTACTTC
NA | 17 | TRBD2 | TRBJ2-2 | TRBV11-3 | CASSLATSGGNTGELFF | TGTGCCAGCAGCTTAGCCACTAGCGGGGGGAACACCGGGGAGCTGTTTTTT
once | 13 | NA | TRBJ2-5 | TRBV2 | CASSRVTGETQYF | TGTGCCAGCAGCAGGGTGACTGGAGAGACCCAGTACTTC
NA | 13 | TRBD1 | TRBJ2-5 | TRBV3-1/TRBV3-2 | CASRRQGQETQYF | TGTGCCAGCAGGCGACAGGGCCAAGAGACCCAGTACTTC
NA | 17 | TRBD2 | TRBJ2-2 | TRBV6-2/TRBV6-3 | CASSYTLAGVGAGELFF | TGTGCCAGCAGTTACACGTTAGCGGGAGTGGGTGCCGGGGAGCTGTTTTTT
few | 14 | NA | TRBJ2-5 | TRBV7-2 | CASSLSGGQETQYF | TGTGCCAGCAGCTTGTCAGGGGGGCAAGAGACCCAGTACTTC
once | 13 | NA | TRBJ1-2 | TRBV7-2 | CASSLSRERGYTF | TGTGCCAGCAGCTTATCCAGGGAGCGGGGCTACACCTTC
NA | 15 | NA | TRBJ1-5 | TRBV28 | CASNYAGASNQPQHF | TGTGCCAGCAACTACGCGGGGGCGAGCAATCAGCCCCAGCATTTT
few | 14 | NA | TRBJ2-7 | TRBV15 | CATSREASSYEQYF | TGTGCCACCAGTAGAGAGGCCAGCTCCTACGAGCAGTACTTC
NA | 14 | NA | TRBJ1-3 | TRBV2 | CASVGVLFGNTIYF | TGTGCCAGCGTCGGCGTCCTTTTTGGAAACACCATATATTTT
NA | 15 | TRBD2 | TRBJ2-1 | TRBV3-1/TRBV3-2 | CASSQGLAVSNEQFF | TGTGCCAGCAGCCAAGGACTAGCGGTAAGCAATGAGCAGTTCTTC
NA | 16 | NA | TRBJ2-7 | TRBV4-1 | CASSQVQRTISYEQYF | TGCGCCAGCAGCCAAGTCCAGCGGACGATTTCCTACGAGCAGTACTTC
NA | 15 | TRBD1 | TRBJ2-7 | TRBV14 | CASSLWTGGSYEQYF | TGTGCCAGCAGCCTCTGGACAGGGGGATCCTACGAGCAGTACTTC
once | 13 | TRBD2 | TRBJ2-2 | TRBV6-2/TRBV6-3 | CASSDGGNGELFF | TGTGCCAGCAGTGACGGGGGGAACGGGGAGCTGTTTTTT
few | 13 | TRBD1 | TRBJ1-2 | TRBV5-6 | CASSWDRRGGYTF | TGTGCCAGCAGCTGGGACAGACGTGGGGGCTACACCTTC
NA | 14 | NA | TRBJ1-2 | TRBV28 | CASYAWQGNYGYTF | TGTGCCAGCTACGCTTGGCAGGGGAACTATGGCTACACCTTC
NA | 13 | NA | TRBJ2-5 | TRBV28 | CASSLEVTETQYF | TGTGCCAGCAGTTTAGAGGTAACAGAGACCCAGTACTTC
NA | 15 | TRBD1 | TRBJ1-5 | TRBV10-1 | CASFTDRGDNQPQHF | TGCGCCAGCTTTACCGACAGGGGGGACAATCAGCCCCAGCATTTT
NA | 13 | NA | TRBJ1-5 | TRBV6-6 | CASSQDSNQPQHF | TGTGCCAGCAGTCAAGATAGCAATCAGCCCCAGCATTTT
NA | 19 | NA | TRBJ1-6 | TRBV27 | CASRDADSQRFSYNSPLHF | TGTGCCAGCAGGGACGCCGACAGTCAAAGATTCTCCTATAATTCACCCCTCCACTTT
NA | 18 | TRBD2 | TRBJ2-3 | TRBV7-8 | CASSFPSTSGVDTDTQYF | TGTGCCAGCAGCTTTCCTTCGACTAGCGGGGTTGATACAGATACGCAGTATTTT
NA | 15 | NA | TRBJ2-2 | TRBV5-4 | CASSEGSGATGELFF | TGTGCCAGCAGCGAGGGGTCAGGGGCAACCGGGGAGCTGTTTTTT
NA | 16 | TRBD2 | TRBJ2-3 | TRBV30 | CAWSVRGLAGRDTQYF | TGTGCCTGGAGTGTACGGGGACTAGCGGGCAGAGATACGCAGTATTTT
NA | 16 | NA | TRBJ1-1 | TRBV4-2 | CASSQAGQQKNTEAFF | TGTGCCAGCAGCCAAGCGGGCCAGCAGAAGAACACTGAAGCTTTCTTT
NA | 18 | NA | TRBJ1-6 | TRBV28 | CASSFGGAGLIDNSPLHF | TGTGCCAGCAGTTTTGGGGGGGCGGGTTTGATTGATAATTCACCCCTCCACTTT
NA | 14 | NA | TRBJ2-1 | TRBV24-1 | CATSDPTTYNEQFF | TGTGCCACCAGTGACCCCACCACCTACAATGAGCAGTTCTTC
NA | 17 | TRBD1 | TRBJ1-6 | TRBV19 | CASSIGQGSDYNSPLHF | TGTGCCAGTAGTATCGGACAGGGCTCGGACTATAATTCACCCCTCCACTTT
NA | 12 | NA | TRBJ2-7 | TRBV30 | CAWRPLGNEQYF | TGTGCCTGGAGACCACTAGGCAACGAGCAGTACTTC
NA | 14 | NA | TRBJ2-7 | TRBV5-1 | CASSQEGGIDEQYF | TGCGCCAGCAGCCAGGAGGGCGGGATCGACGAGCAGTACTTC
NA | 15 | TRBD2 | TRBJ2-7 | TRBV19 | CASSMNRGGSYEQYF | TGTGCCAGTAGTATGAATCGGGGGGGATCCTACGAGCAGTACTTC
NA | 13 | NA | TRBJ1-6 | TRBV18 | CASSPGGRSPLHF | TGTGCCAGCTCACCAGGCGGGCGGTCACCCCTCCACTTT
NA | 12 | NA | TRBJ2-3 | TRBV28 | CASSFVSDTQYF | TGTGCCAGCAGTTTCGTGTCAGATACGCAGTATTTT
NA | 15 | TRBD1 | TRBJ2-1 | TRBV5-4 | CASSWTGTVDNEQFF | TGTGCCAGCAGCTGGACAGGGACGGTGGACAATGAGCAGTTCTTC